The rows below give T cell receptor beta chains drawn from one sample of a study of cytomegalovirus exposure and HLA in healthy donors. Repertoires were generated with immunoSEQ multiplex PCR, while TCRdb's copy carries only in-frame clones and drops some. The table lists under 130,000 clones, roughly 66% of them singletons. The material sequenced was PBMCs. These receptors were collected from a woman aged 45 to 65 in good health and CMV-seronegative. Each CDR3 is given with its conserved first and last residue. Each record gives: V gene, D gene, J gene, clone size, CDR3 protein, CDR3 DNA. The D gene is left open where the match is weak. Clone sizes are given selectively: once, few, many, or a class where the clone is expanded.

TRBV30,NA,TRBJ1-2,few,CAWRPTEDGYTF,TGTGCCTGGAGACCGACAGAAGACGGCTACACCTTC
TRBV5-1,TRBD1,TRBJ2-7,few,CASSPAGTDYEQYF,TGCGCCAGCAGCCCAGCCGGGACAGACTACGAGCAGTACTTC
TRBV10-3,NA,TRBJ1-5,NA,CAISENPAQPQHF,TGTGCCATCAGTGAGAACCCCGCGCAGCCCCAGCATTTT
TRBV28,NA,TRBJ2-7,NA,CASSFGGTYEQYF,TGTGCCAGCAGTTTTGGGGGGACCTACGAGCAGTACTTC
TRBV7-2,NA,TRBJ2-7,NA,CASSLGIQREQYF,TGTGCCAGCAGCTTAGGGATTCAGCGCGAGCAGTACTTC
TRBV2,NA,TRBJ2-1,NA,CASSERAGGQLSSYNEQFF,TGTGCCAGCAGTGAGCGGGCAGGGGGGCAATTGAGCTCCTACAATGAGCAGTTCTTC
TRBV12-5,NA,TRBJ1-6,NA,CASGLDQLGNSPLHF,TGTGCTAGTGGTTTGGACCAACTAGGGAACTCACCCCTCCACTTT
TRBV10-3,NA,TRBJ1-1,NA,CAIIANAAQAFF,TGTGCCATCATAGCCAACGCCGCCCAAGCTTTCTTT
TRBV7-9,TRBD2,TRBJ2-1,NA,CASSSGGGANEQFF,TGTGCCAGCAGCTCCGGCGGGGGGGCGAATGAGCAGTTCTTC
TRBV14,NA,TRBJ2-1,NA,CASSRNQRSEQFF,TGTGCCAGCAGCCGGAATCAGCGGAGTGAGCAGTTCTTC
TRBV10-3,TRBD1,TRBJ2-5,NA,CAIRRGGAREETQYF,TGTGCCATCAGAAGAGGGGGCGCGAGGGAAGAGACCCAGTACTTC
TRBV11-2,NA,TRBJ2-3,NA,CASSFHPARSPTQYF,TGTGCCAGCAGCTTCCACCCTGCCCGTAGTCCCACGCAGTATTTT
TRBV5-1,TRBD1,TRBJ1-4,few,CASSLGQGGEKLFF,TGCGCCAGCAGCTTGGGACAGGGAGGTGAAAAACTGTTTTTT
TRBV6-6,NA,TRBJ2-1,NA,CASRSNNEQFF,TGTGCCAGCAGAAGCAACAATGAGCAGTTCTTC
TRBV7-8,TRBD1,TRBJ1-5,NA,CASSGRDRWEPQHF,TGTGCCAGCAGCGGCCGGGACAGGTGGGAGCCCCAGCATTTT
TRBV5-1,NA,TRBJ2-7,NA,CASSLGQASSYEQYF,TGCGCCAGCAGCTTGGGGCAGGCGAGCTCCTACGAGCAGTACTTC
TRBV4-3,NA,TRBJ2-6,few,CASSQDPAQGGSGANVLTF,TGCGCCAGCAGCCAAGACCCTGCTCAAGGGGGCTCTGGGGCCAACGTCCTGACTTTC
TRBV11-3,TRBD1,TRBJ1-1,NA,CASSTRDRVNTEAFF,TGTGCCAGCAGCACCCGGGACAGGGTGAACACTGAAGCTTTCTTT
TRBV7-3,TRBD1,TRBJ1-1,NA,CASSWTGDTEAFF,TGTGCCAGCAGCTGGACAGGGGACACTGAAGCTTTCTTT
TRBV7-9,TRBD2,TRBJ2-7,NA,CASSPGTRRSEQYF,TGTGCCAGCAGCCCCGGGACTAGGCGGTCCGAGCAGTACTTC
TRBV5-1,NA,TRBJ2-1,few,CASSLAFRTVYNEQFF,TGCGCCAGCAGCTTGGCCTTCAGGACAGTCTACAATGAGCAGTTCTTC
TRBV23-1,NA,TRBJ1-1,NA,CASPEGTEAFF,TGCGCCAGCCCCGAGGGAACTGAAGCTTTCTTT